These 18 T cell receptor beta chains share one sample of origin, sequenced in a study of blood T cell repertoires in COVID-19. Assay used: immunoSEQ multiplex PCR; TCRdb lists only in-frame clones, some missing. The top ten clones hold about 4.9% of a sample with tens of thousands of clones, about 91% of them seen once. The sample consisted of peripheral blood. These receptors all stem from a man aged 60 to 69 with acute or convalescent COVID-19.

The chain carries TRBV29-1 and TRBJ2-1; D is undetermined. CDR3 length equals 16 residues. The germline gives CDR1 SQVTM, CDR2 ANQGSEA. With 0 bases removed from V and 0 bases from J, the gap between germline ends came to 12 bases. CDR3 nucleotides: TGCAGCGTTGAAGATCCTGGGCAAATCTCCTACAATGAGCAGTTCTTC. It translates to CSVEDPGQISYNEQFF.

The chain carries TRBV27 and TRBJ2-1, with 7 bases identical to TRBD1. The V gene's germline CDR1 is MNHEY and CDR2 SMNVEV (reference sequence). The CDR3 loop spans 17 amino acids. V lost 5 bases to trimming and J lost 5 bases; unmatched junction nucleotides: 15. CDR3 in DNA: TGTGCCAGCAGTCCGAGTGAGGGGGCATCACCACACAATGAGCAGTTCTTC. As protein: CASSPSEGASPHNEQFF.

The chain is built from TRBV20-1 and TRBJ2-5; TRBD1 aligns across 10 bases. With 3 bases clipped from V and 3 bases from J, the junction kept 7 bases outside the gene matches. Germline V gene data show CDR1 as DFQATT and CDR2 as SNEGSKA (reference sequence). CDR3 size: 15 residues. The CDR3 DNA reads TGCAGTGCTAGTCAACCGGGACAGGGGAAAGAGACCCAGTACTTC. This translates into CSASQPGQGKETQYF.

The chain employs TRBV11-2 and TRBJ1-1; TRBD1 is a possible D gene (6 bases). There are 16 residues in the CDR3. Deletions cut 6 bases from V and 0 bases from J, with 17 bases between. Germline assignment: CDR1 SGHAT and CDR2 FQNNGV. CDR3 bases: TGTGCCAGCAGAACACAGGGCGGAACCCTGAACACTGAAGCTTTCTTT. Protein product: CASRTQGGTLNTEAFF.

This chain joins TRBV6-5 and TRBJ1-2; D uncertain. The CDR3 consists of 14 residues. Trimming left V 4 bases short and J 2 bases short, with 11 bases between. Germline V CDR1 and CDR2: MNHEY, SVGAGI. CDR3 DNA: TGTGCCAGCAGTTTCATTAACAGCAACTATGGCTACACCTTC. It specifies CASSFINSNYGYTF.

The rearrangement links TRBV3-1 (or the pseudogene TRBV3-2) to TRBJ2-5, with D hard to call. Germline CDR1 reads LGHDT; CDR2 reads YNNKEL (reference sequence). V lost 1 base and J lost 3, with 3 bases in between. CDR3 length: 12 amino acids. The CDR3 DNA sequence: TGTGCCAGCAGCCAAGTTAAAGAGACCCAGTACTTC. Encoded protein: CASSQVKETQYF.

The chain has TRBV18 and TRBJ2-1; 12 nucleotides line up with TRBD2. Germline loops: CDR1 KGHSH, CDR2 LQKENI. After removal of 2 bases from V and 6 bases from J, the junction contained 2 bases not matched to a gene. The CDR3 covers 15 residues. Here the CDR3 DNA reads TGTGCCAGCTCACCAGGACTAGCGGGATCCAATGAGCAGTTCTTC. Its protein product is CASSPGLAGSNEQFF. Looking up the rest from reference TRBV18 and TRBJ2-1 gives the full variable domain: NAGVMQNPRHLVRRRGQEARLRCSPMKGHSHVYWYRQLPEEGLKFMVYLQKENIIDESGMPKERFSAEFPKEGPSILRIQQVVRGDSAAYFCASSPGLAGSNEQFFGPGTRLTVL.

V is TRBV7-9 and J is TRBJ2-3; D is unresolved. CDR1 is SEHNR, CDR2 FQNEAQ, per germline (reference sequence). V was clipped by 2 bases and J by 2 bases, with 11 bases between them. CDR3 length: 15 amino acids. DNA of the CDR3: TGTGCCAGCAGCTTAAATCAGAAATCCACAGATACGCAGTATTTT. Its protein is CASSLNQKSTDTQYF. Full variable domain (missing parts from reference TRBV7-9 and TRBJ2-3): DTGVSQNPRHKITKRGQNVTFRCDPISEHNRLYWYRQTLGQGPEFLTYFQNEAQLEKSRLLSDRFSAERPKGSFSTLEIQRTEQGDSAMYLCASSLNQKSTDTQYFGPGTRLTVL.

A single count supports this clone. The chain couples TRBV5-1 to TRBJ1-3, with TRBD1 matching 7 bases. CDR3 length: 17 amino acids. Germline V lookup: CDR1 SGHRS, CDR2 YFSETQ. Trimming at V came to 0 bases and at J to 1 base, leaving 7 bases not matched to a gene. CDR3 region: CASSLAPTGVSGNTIYF. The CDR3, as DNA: TGCGCCAGCAGCTTGGCCCCCACAGGGGTTTCTGGAAACACCATATATTTT.

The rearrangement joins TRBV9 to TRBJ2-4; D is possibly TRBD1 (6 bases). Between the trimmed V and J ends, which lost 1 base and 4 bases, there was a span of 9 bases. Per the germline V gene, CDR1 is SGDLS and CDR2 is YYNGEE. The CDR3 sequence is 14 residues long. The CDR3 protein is CASSVNGQKNIQYF. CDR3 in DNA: TGTGCCAGCAGCGTAAACGGACAGAAAAACATTCAGTACTTC.

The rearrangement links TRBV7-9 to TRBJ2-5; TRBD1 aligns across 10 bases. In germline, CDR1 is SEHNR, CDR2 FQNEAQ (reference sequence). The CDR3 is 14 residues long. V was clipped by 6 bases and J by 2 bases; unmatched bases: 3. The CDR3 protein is CASSRTGGQETQYF. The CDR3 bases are TGTGCCAGCAGTCGGACAGGGGGGCAAGAGACCCAGTACTTC. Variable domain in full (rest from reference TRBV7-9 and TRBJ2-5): DTGVSQNPRHKITKRGQNVTFRCDPISEHNRLYWYRQTLGQGPEFLTYFQNEAQLEKSRLLSDRFSAERPKGSFSTLEIQRTEQGDSAMYLCASSRTGGQETQYFGPGTRLLVL.

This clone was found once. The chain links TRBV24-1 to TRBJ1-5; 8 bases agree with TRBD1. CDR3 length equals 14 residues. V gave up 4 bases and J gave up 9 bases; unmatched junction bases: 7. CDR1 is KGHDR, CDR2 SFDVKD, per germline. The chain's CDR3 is CATSEGTGRGPQHF. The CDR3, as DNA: TGTGCCACCAGTGAAGGGACAGGCCGAGGGCCCCAGCATTTT.

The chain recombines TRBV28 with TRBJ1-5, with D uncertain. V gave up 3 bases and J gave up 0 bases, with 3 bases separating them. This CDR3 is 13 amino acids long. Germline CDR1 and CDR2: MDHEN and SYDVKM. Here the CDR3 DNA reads TGTGCCAGCAGTTTCTATAGCAATCAGCCCCAGCATTTT. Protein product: CASSFYSNQPQHF.

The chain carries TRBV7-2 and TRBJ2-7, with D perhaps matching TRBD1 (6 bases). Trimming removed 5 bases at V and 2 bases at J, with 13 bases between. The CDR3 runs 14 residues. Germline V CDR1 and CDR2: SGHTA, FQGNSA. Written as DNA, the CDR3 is TGTGCCAGCAGCCCCTACAGGGTTACCTACGAGCAGTACTTC. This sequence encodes CASSPYRVTYEQYF.

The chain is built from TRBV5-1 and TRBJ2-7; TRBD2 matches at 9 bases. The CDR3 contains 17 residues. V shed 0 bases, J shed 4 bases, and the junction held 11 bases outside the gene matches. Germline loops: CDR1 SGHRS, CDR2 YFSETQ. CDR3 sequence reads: CASSLEPTSGGGYEQYF. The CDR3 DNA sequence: TGCGCCAGCAGCTTGGAGCCGACTAGCGGAGGGGGGTACGAGCAGTACTTC.

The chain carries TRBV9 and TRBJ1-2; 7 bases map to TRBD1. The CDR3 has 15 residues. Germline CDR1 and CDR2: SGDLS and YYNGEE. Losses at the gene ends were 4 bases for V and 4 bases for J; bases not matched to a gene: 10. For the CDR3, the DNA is TGTGCCAGCAGCCCCTCGACAGGGTACAGCTATGGCTACACCTTC. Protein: CASSPSTGYSYGYTF. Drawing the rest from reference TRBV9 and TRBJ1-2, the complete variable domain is DSGVTQTPKHLITATGQRVTLRCSPRSGDLSVYWYQQSLDQGLQFLIQYYNGEERAKGNILERFSAQQFPDLHSELNLSSLELGDSALYFCASSPSTGYSYGYTFGSGTRLTVV.

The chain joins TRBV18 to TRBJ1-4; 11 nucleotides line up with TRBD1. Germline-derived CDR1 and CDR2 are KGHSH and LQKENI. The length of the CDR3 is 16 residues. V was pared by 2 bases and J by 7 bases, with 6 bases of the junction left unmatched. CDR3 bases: TGTGCCAGCTCACCATTTGGACAGGGGGCGGCTGAAAAACTGTTTTTT. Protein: CASSPFGQGAAEKLFF.

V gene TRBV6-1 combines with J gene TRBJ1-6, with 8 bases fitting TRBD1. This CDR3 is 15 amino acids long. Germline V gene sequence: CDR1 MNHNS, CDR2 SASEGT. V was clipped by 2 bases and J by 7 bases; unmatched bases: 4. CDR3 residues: CASSERQGRNSPLHF. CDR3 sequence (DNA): TGTGCCAGCAGTGAAAGACAGGGGCGGAATTCACCCCTCCACTTT.